Given below is one T cell receptor beta chain in context. Its antigen is not known. The data derive from a study of siplizumab effects on memory and regulatory T cells. Here immunoSEQ multiplex PCR was the method, and the copy in TCRdb shows in-frame clones only, minus some. The sample consists of nearly 85,000 clones, 85% to 95% of them appearing once. Germline V gene sequence: CDR1 WSHSY, CDR2 SAAADI. V lost 7 bases, J lost 0 bases, and 5 bases stayed unmatched. The CDR3 contains 14 residues. Study results and limitations: Among alloreactive clones, only a minor fraction mapped to unstimulated subsets.

V is TRBV10-2 and J is TRBJ1-1; 7 positions match TRBD1. Sequencing input: CD8+ T cells sorted from blood. The TCR was taken from a human donor in good health. CDR3 protein: CASTLTGLNTEAFF. As DNA, the CDR3 is TGCGCCAGCACCCTGACAGGGTTGAACACTGAAGCTTTCTTT.